The 27 T cell receptor beta chains below come from one sample, sequenced in a study of blood T cells in healthy people across ages. Together with a sample-barcoded 5' primer, a J-beta primer mix was included in a second PCR lasting about 7 to 11 cycles. One entry per CDR3 protein results from TCRdb running MiXCR on the 5' RACE reads. This sample has about 640,000 distinct CDR3 sequences, with roughly two fifths found just once. The sequenced sample consisted of blood. The receptors stem from a man aged 80 or over in good health.

As concerns this clonotype: Germline and junction disagree at one end, which may indicate a read error. The chain joins TRBV9 to TRBJ1-6, with D possibly being TRBD1 (6 bases). This CDR3 comprises 18 residues. Germline V gene lookup returns CDR1 SGDLS and CDR2 YYNGEE. The CDR3 DNA is TGTACCAGCAGCGTAGCATTGTTCAGGGGTAAGGGGAATTCACCCCTCCACTTT. It encodes CTSSVALFRGKGNSPLHF. The whole variable domain, filled in from reference TRBV9 and TRBJ1-6, reads DSGVTQTPKHLITATGQRVTLRCSPRSGDLSVYWYQQSLDQGLQFLIQYYNGEERAKGNILERFSAQQFPDLHSELNLSSLELGDSALYFCTSSVALFRGKGNSPLHFGNGTRLTVT.

The J gene is TRBJ2-3, the V gene TRBV6-5; 13 bases match TRBD2. The CDR3 contains 22 residues. The germline CDR1 and CDR2 sequences are MNHEY and SVGAGI. J lost 10 bases, V lost 4 bases, and 29 bases had no gene match. CDR3 sequence: CASSSPTPGTGTSGKRLDAQYF. The CDR3 coding sequence is TGTGCCAGCAGTTCCCCCACGCCAGGGACAGGGACTAGCGGGAAGAGGCTGGATGCGCAGTATTTT.

V is TRBV25-1 and J is TRBJ2-3; D is undetermined. V was shortened by 3 bases and J by 6 bases, with 13 bases between the two germline ends. The CDR3 covers 14 residues. Looked up from germline, CDR1 is MGHDK and CDR2 is SYGVNS. Written as DNA, the CDR3 is TGTGCCAGCAGTGAGGCCCCGTTCCCCGATACGCAGTATTTT. This translates into CASSEAPFPDTQYF.

The chain combines TRBV5-6 with TRBJ2-4; 8 bases line up with TRBD2. TRBJ2-7 explains the end of the DNA better; the J call may be wrong. Germline V gives CDR1 SGHDT, CDR2 YYEEEE. The CDR3 sequence is 15 residues long. CDR3 loop: CASSTIETSVGEQYF. The CDR3 DNA reads TGTGCCAGCAGCACGATCGAGACTAGCGTGGGCGAGCAGTACTTC.

This sequence joins TRBV7-6 and TRBJ1-1, with a weak D call TRBD1 (6 bases). Germline V gives CDR1 SGHVS, CDR2 FNYEAQ. This CDR3 region has 15 residues. V shed 1 base and J shed 1 base, with 10 bases lying between them. This chain's CDR3 is CASSLVQGTNTEAFF. Here the CDR3 DNA reads TGTGCCAGCAGCTTAGTACAGGGCACGAACACTGAAGCTTTCTTT.

This clonotype showed up just a few times. V usage is TRBV14 and J usage is TRBJ2-3; no firm D call. Germline CDR1 reads SGHDN; CDR2 reads FVKESK. The CDR3 contains 15 residues. V was pared by 4 bases and J by 2 bases, with 13 bases between. In DNA form, the CDR3 reads TGTGCCAGCAGCCGAACATCCGGTCCCACAGATACGCAGTATTTT. This translates into CASSRTSGPTDTQYF. The full variable domain, its missing parts supplied by reference TRBV14 and TRBJ2-3, is EAGVTQFPSHSVIEKGQTVTLRCDPISGHDNLYWYRRVMGKEIKFLLHFVKESKQDESGMPNNRFLAERTGGTYSTLKVQPAELEDSGVYFCASSRTSGPTDTQYFGPGTRLTVL.

The rearrangement links TRBV6-2 or TRBV6-3 to TRBJ2-4; possible D gene TRBD2, 5 bases. The CDR3 extends over 16 amino acids. Per the germline V gene, CDR1 is MNHEY and CDR2 is SVGEGT. Trimming cost V 0 bases and J 6 bases, with 15 bases left between them. CDR3 nucleotides: TGTGCCAGCAGTTACTCCTCCGCCGGGATGGGAAACATTCAGTACTTC. Translated, it gives CASSYSSAGMGNIQYF.

This chain joins TRBV5-1 and TRBJ2-6; D is unresolved. V was trimmed by 0 bases and J by 2 bases, leaving 9 bases between them. The length of the CDR3 is 16 residues. Germline V gene lookup returns CDR1 SGHRS and CDR2 YFSETQ. In DNA form, the CDR3 reads TGCGCCAGCAGCTTGGAGCTAGTCCCTGGGGCCAACGTCCTGACTTTC. This translates into CASSLELVPGANVLTF. The variable domain in full, completed from reference TRBV5-1 and TRBJ2-6, reads KAGVTQTPRYLIKTRGQQVTLSCSPISGHRSVSWYQQTPGQGLQFLFEYFSETQRNKGNFPGRFSGRQFSNSRSEMNVSTLELGDSALYLCASSLELVPGANVLTFGAGSRLTVL.

The rearrangement links TRBV2 to TRBJ1-2; D gene unclear. Germline loops: CDR1 SNHLY, CDR2 FYNNEI. This CDR3 has 12 amino acids. V dropped 4 bases and J dropped 6 bases, with 9 bases sitting between them. The chain's CDR3 is CASSGSQDGYTF. For the CDR3, the DNA is TGTGCCAGCAGTGGGTCCCAGGATGGCTACACCTTC.

This chain links TRBV9 with TRBJ2-7; TRBD2 agrees at 11 bases. This CDR3 contains 18 residues. Germline trimming cut 2 bases from V and 4 bases from J; bases unmatched to any gene: 14. CDR1 and CDR2 (germline): SGDLS, YYNGEE. As DNA, the CDR3 is TGTGCCAGCAGCGTGTCTAGCGGGAGGCCAGGTTCATCGTACGAGCAGTACTTC. Its translation is CASSVSSGRPGSSYEQYF.

The rearrangement links TRBV10-1 to TRBJ2-7; D may match TRBD1 or TRBD2 (6 bases each). This CDR3 is 13 amino acids long. V lost 10 bases, J lost 7 bases, and 20 bases lay in between. CDR1 is WNHNN and CDR2 is SYGVQD in the germline V gene (reference sequence). This CDR3 reads CATQTGWGEEQYF. CDR3 coding DNA: TGCGCCACCCAGACAGGCTGGGGGGAAGAGCAGTACTTC.

This clonotype was observed at least ten times. The genes are TRBV29-1 and TRBJ2-5; the D is unclear. The germline V gene encodes CDR1 SQVTM and CDR2 ANQGSEA. V dropped 4 bases and J dropped 4 bases, with 10 bases sitting between them. CDR3 size: 12 residues. The CDR3 sequence: CSVVGQAETQYF. Here the CDR3 DNA reads TGCAGCGTTGTTGGGCAGGCAGAGACCCAGTACTTC.

The chain is built from TRBV30 and TRBJ2-7; no reliable D call. This CDR3 has 15 amino acids. Looked up from germline, CDR1 is GTSNPN and CDR2 is SVGIG (reference sequence). V shed 0 bases and J shed 2 bases, with 14 bases lying between them. The CDR3 loop reads CAWSVFSKVPYEQYF. The CDR3 DNA sequence: TGTGCCTGGAGTGTATTCAGTAAAGTTCCCTACGAGCAGTACTTC.

This clonotype was observed a few times. The V and J genes are TRBV7-2 and TRBJ2-5; TRBD2 matches at 10 bases. V shed 6 bases and J 3 bases; nucleotides not matched to a gene: 7. Germline V gene sequence: CDR1 SGHTA, CDR2 FQGNSA. The CDR3 covers 15 residues. The CDR3 DNA is TGTGCCAGCAGGAGTAGCGGGAGGCTTGAAGAGACCCAGTACTTC. Protein product: CASRSSGRLEETQYF.

V usage is TRBV27 and J usage is TRBJ1-1, with a tentative D call TRBD1 (5 bases). Trimming cost V 2 bases and J 10 bases, with 23 bases left between them. Per the germline V gene, CDR1 is MNHEY and CDR2 is SMNVEV (reference sequence). The CDR3 sequence is 16 residues long. The CDR3 spells CASSLMVGAGGSGAFF. CDR3 sequence (DNA): TGTGCCAGCAGTTTAATGGTTGGGGCCGGGGGTAGCGGAGCTTTCTTT.

The V gene is TRBV28, the J gene TRBJ2-5; D remains unclear. V was shortened by 5 bases and J by 1 base, with 11 bases between the two germline ends. Germline CDR1 is MDHEN and CDR2 is SYDVKM. The CDR3 runs to 14 residues. The DNA of the CDR3 is TGTGCCAGCAGTCACCGCATGGGCCAAGAGACCCAGTACTTC. Amino acids: CASSHRMGQETQYF.

This clonotype was seen more than once but under ten times. This chain links TRBV14 with TRBJ2-5, with D possibly being TRBD1 (6 bases). TRBJ2-7 matches the DNA end more closely, so the J call is doubtful. Germline V gene sequence: CDR1 SGHDN, CDR2 FVKESK. This CDR3 spans 14 amino acids. CDR3 residues: CASSPGRGDHEQYF. CDR3 coding DNA: TGTGCCAGCAGCCCCGGCAGGGGAGATCACGAGCAGTACTTC.

This clonotype was seen more than once but under ten times. V gene TRBV14 combines with J gene TRBJ2-1, with TRBD2 matching over 7 bases. This CDR3 has 15 amino acids. In germline, CDR1 is SGHDN, CDR2 FVKESK. The J segment lost 5 bases and the V segment lost 2 bases, leaving 6 bases of the junction unmatched. The CDR3 reads CASSQLRGTNNEQFF. The CDR3 DNA reads as TGTGCCAGCAGCCAATTGCGGGGGACCAACAATGAGCAGTTCTTC.

This clonotype came up a few times. This chain uses TRBV20-1 with TRBJ2-3; 9 nucleotides line up with TRBD1. Germline CDR1 and CDR2: DFQATT and SNEGSKA (reference sequence). The CDR3 length is 16 residues. V lost 4 bases to trimming and J lost 4 bases; unmatched junction nucleotides: 12. CDR3 nucleotide sequence: TGCAGTGCTAAAGACCCGAGACAGGGGGTCGCAGATACGCAGTATTTT. Its translation is CSAKDPRQGVADTQYF.

The rearrangement uses TRBV20-1 and TRBJ2-1, with TRBD2 matching over 7 bases. CDR3 length: 12 amino acids. Germline CDR1 DFQATT, CDR2 SNEGSKA (reference sequence). V shed 3 bases and J 9 bases; nucleotides not matched to a gene: 5. CDR3 in amino acids: CSARGGSSEQFF. In DNA form, the CDR3 reads TGCAGTGCTAGGGGCGGGAGTAGTGAGCAGTTCTTC.

Of note for this clonotype: Possible read error: a much larger clone is one base away. V and J are TRBV4-2 and TRBJ2-1, with D tentatively TRBD2 (7 bases). The CDR3 is made up of 17 amino acids. V gave up 0 bases and J gave up 4 bases, with 16 bases separating them. Germline assignment: CDR1 LGHNA and CDR2 YNFKEQ. The CDR3 region is CASSQDRGDYLYNEQFF. The CDR3 DNA follows: TGTGCCAGCAGCCAAGATAGGGGGGACTACCTATACAATGAGCAGTTCTTC.

The CDR3 nucleotides read TGTGCCAGCAGTCCCCGGTCGTTCTATGGCTACACCTTC. It is translated as CASSPRSFYGYTF. The chain carries TRBV3-1 and TRBJ1-2; D is uncertain. Germline CDR1 LGHDT, CDR2 YNNKEL (reference sequence). This CDR3 has 13 residues. The germline V and J ends were trimmed by 6 bases and 4 bases, with 12 bases remaining between them.

This clonotype was observed at least ten times. V gene TRBV3-1 combines with J gene TRBJ2-3, with D perhaps TRBD2 (5 bases). Trimming removed 2 bases at V and 2 bases at J, with 14 bases between. The CDR3 is made up of 16 amino acids. Germline V gene lookup returns CDR1 LGHDT and CDR2 YNNKEL (reference sequence). CDR3 sequence (DNA): TGTGCCAGCAGCCAAAGGACGGGGTCGTACACAGATACGCAGTATTTT. Residues: CASSQRTGSYTDTQYF.

The rearrangement uses TRBV27 and TRBJ2-1, with 9 bases matching TRBD1. Losses at the gene ends were 6 bases for V and 6 bases for J; bases not matched to a gene: 6. This CDR3 contains 14 residues. CDR1 is MNHEY and CDR2 is SMNVEV in the germline V gene (reference sequence). The CDR3 sequence is CASRTRTGVNEQFF. CDR3 DNA sequence: TGTGCCAGCAGGACGCGGACAGGGGTCAATGAGCAGTTCTTC.

The chain carries TRBV24-1 and TRBJ2-1; D is perhaps TRBD1 (6 bases). The germline CDR1 and CDR2 sequences are KGHDR and SFDVKD. The length of the CDR3 is 17 residues. V gave up 1 base and J gave up 5 bases, with 17 bases separating them. In DNA, the CDR3 is TGTGCCACCAGTGATTTTTCGTTTGAGGGGGATGACAATGAGCAGTTCTTC. Its protein is CATSDFSFEGDDNEQFF.

V gene TRBV6-2 or TRBV6-3 combines with J gene TRBJ2-7, with 9 bases aligning to TRBD1. J was trimmed by 2 bases and V by 1 base; bases with no gene match: 15. The CDR3 is 19 residues long. Germline V gene lookup returns CDR1 MNHEY and CDR2 SVGEGT. The DNA of the CDR3 is TGTGCCAGCAGTTACTATGGGACAGGGCGACTGTGGGAGGCCTACGAGCAGTACTTC. As protein: CASSYYGTGRLWEAYEQYF.

This clonotype has only a few counts. The chain employs TRBV28 and TRBJ2-1; TRBD2 matches at 14 bases. Germline CDR1 is MDHEN and CDR2 is SYDVKM. V trimming: 6 bases; J trimming: 10 bases; junction bases outside the gene matches: 8. This CDR3 comprises 15 residues. The CDR3 DNA sequence: TGTGCCAGCAGCCCTGCGACTAGCGGGAGGGCGGAGCAGTTCTTC. The encoded protein is CASSPATSGRAEQFF.